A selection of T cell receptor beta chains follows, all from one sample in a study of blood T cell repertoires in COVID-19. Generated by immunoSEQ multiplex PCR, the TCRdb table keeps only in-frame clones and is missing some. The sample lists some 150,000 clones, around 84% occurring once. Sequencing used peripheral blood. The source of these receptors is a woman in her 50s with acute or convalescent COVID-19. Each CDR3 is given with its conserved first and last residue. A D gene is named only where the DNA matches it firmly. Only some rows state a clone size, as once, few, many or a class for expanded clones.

CDR3aa: CASARGLAGGPAYEQYF
CDR3nt: TGTGCCAGCGCCCGGGGACTAGCGGGAGGGCCCGCCTACGAGCAGTACTTC
v_gene: TRBV27
j_gene: TRBJ2-7
d_gene: TRBD2
abundance: NA

CDR3aa: CASSQAQGRISDSPLHF
CDR3nt: TGCGCCAGCAGCCAAGCACAGGGAAGGATTTCGGATTCACCCCTCCACTTT
v_gene: TRBV4-3
j_gene: TRBJ1-6
d_gene: NA
abundance: few

CDR3aa: CASSEPSGPQETQYF
CDR3nt: TGTGCCAGCAGTGAGCCGAGCGGGCCACAAGAGACCCAGTACTTC
v_gene: TRBV25-1
j_gene: TRBJ2-5
d_gene: NA
abundance: once

CDR3aa: CASRPRRSSYEQYF
CDR3nt: TGTGCCAGCAGGCCCAGACGGAGCTCCTACGAGCAGTACTTC
v_gene: TRBV2
j_gene: TRBJ2-7
d_gene: NA
abundance: NA

CDR3aa: CASTSGQKYEETQYF
CDR3nt: TGTGCCAGTACCTCGGGACAGAAATACGAAGAGACCCAGTACTTC
v_gene: TRBV19
j_gene: TRBJ2-5
d_gene: TRBD1
abundance: NA

CDR3aa: CASSSSVNTEAFF
CDR3nt: TGTGCCAGCAGCAGCAGCGTTAACACTGAAGCTTTCTTT
v_gene: TRBV14
j_gene: TRBJ1-1
d_gene: NA
abundance: NA

CDR3aa: CASSDEREGRFIYEQYF
CDR3nt: TGTGCCAGCAGTGATGAGCGGGAGGGCCGATTTATTTACGAGCAGTACTTC
v_gene: TRBV6-4
j_gene: TRBJ2-7
d_gene: TRBD2
abundance: NA

CDR3aa: CASTSLYSYNSPLHF
CDR3nt: TGTGCCAGCACCTCCCTATACTCCTATAATTCACCCCTCCACTTT
v_gene: TRBV28
j_gene: TRBJ1-6
d_gene: NA
abundance: NA

CDR3aa: CSATQAGISSGNTIYF
CDR3nt: TGCAGCGCCACACAGGCCGGAATTAGCTCTGGAAACACCATATATTTT
v_gene: TRBV29-1
j_gene: TRBJ1-3
d_gene: NA
abundance: few

CDR3aa: CASIRLAVHEQFF
CDR3nt: TGTGCCAGCATTAGACTAGCCGTACATGAGCAGTTCTTC
v_gene: TRBV2
j_gene: TRBJ2-1
d_gene: TRBD2
abundance: NA

CDR3aa: CASSPSGGEQYF
CDR3nt: TGTGCCAGCAGCCCTTCAGGAGGCGAGCAGTACTTC
v_gene: TRBV3-1/TRBV3-2
j_gene: TRBJ2-7
d_gene: NA
abundance: NA

CDR3aa: CASSFRTKRLETQYF
CDR3nt: TGTGCCAGCAGCTTCAGGACAAAAAGGTTGGAGACCCAGTACTTC
v_gene: TRBV7-3
j_gene: TRBJ2-5
d_gene: NA
abundance: NA